Described below is a single T cell receptor (beta chain) sequence and its context. Its target is unknown. The junction does not match germline at one end; this may be a read error. Using a J-beta primer mix together with a sample-barcoded 5' primer, a second PCR was run for roughly 6 to 11 cycles. TCRdb reprocessed the 5' RACE reads via MiXCR and lists one record per CDR3 protein. The table lists roughly 800,000 distinct CDR3 sequences, roughly 34% of them singletons. The data were taken from a study of blood T cells in healthy people across ages. Study observations and caveats: Correlation between TCR beta diversity and naive T cell percentage was strong.

Germline values: CDR1 MGHRA, CDR2 YSYEKL. CDR3 length equals 16 residues. The chain has TRBV4-1 and TRBJ1-1; perhaps TRBD1 as D (6 bases). The sequence was collected from a man younger than 35 in good health. Sequenced material: blood. The CDR3 DNA reads TGCGCCAGCAGCCAAGGAGGGGCAGGGGTGAACGCTGAAGCTTTCTTT. It codes for CASSQGGAGVNAEAFF.